The T cell receptor beta chain described here comes from a study of identical twins. This CDR3 spans 17 amino acids. V gave up 7 bases and J gave up 1 base, with 18 bases separating them. CDR1 and CDR2 (germline): SGDLS, YYNGEE. This clonotype was detected only a few times. Its matching antigen is unknown. The donor group consisted entirely of healthy Caucasians. General study results and limits: Out-of-frame alpha sequences shared by twins showed excess low generation probability.

TCRdb passed the 5' RACE reads through MiXCR, listing each CDR3 protein once. The table includes just under 650,000 distinct CDR3 sequences, just over 7% detected once. These records were also assigned to another study, of yellow fever vaccine responses in identical twins.

The clonotype originates from a woman aged 18-29 years in good health. The sample taken for sequencing was PBMCs. The V call is TRBV9, the J call TRBJ2-6; D might be TRBD1 or TRBD2, each matching 5 bases. CDR3 amino acids: CASQQRDVRSGANVLTF. CDR3 sequence (DNA): TGTGCCAGCCAACAAAGGGACGTTCGGTCTGGGGCCAACGTCCTGACTTTC.